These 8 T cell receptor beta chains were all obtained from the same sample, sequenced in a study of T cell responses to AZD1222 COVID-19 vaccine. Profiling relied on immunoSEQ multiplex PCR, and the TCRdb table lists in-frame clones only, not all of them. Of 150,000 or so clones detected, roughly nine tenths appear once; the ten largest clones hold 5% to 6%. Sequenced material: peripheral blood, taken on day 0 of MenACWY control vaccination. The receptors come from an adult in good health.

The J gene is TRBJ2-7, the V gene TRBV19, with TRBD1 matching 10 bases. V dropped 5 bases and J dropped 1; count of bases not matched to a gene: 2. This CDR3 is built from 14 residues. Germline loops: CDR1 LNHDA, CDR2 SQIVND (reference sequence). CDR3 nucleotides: TGTGCCAGTAGTCTGGACAGGGGGTCCTACGAGCAGTACTTC. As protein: CASSLDRGSYEQYF.

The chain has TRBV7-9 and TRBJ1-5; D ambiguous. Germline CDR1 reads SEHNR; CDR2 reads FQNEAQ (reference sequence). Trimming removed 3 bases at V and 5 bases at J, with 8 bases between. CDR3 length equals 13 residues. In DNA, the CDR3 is TGTGCCAGCAGCTTGAGCTCATATCAGCCCCAGCATTTT. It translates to CASSLSSYQPQHF. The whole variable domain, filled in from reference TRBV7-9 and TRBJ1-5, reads DTGVSQNPRHKITKRGQNVTFRCDPISEHNRLYWYRQTLGQGPEFLTYFQNEAQLEKSRLLSDRFSAERPKGSFSTLEIQRTEQGDSAMYLCASSLSSYQPQHFGDGTRLSIL.

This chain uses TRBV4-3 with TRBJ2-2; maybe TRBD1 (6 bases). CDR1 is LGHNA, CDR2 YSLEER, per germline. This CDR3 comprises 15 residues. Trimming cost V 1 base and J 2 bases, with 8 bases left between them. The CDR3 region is CASSQAGTNTGELFF. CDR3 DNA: TGCGCCAGCAGCCAAGCGGGGACAAACACCGGGGAGCTGTTTTTT.

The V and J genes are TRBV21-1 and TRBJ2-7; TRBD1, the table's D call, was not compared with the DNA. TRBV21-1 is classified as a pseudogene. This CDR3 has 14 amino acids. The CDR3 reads CASSKGTGPHEQYF. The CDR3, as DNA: TGTGCCAGCAGCAAAGGGACAGGGCCCCACGAGCAGTACTTC.

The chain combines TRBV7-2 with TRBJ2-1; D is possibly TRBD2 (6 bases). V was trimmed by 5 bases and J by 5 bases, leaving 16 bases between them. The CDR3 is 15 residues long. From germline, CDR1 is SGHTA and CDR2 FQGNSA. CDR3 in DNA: TGTGCCAGCAGCGAGGGACTTCAAACCCACAATGAGCAGTTCTTC. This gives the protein CASSEGLQTHNEQFF.

The CDR3: CASSRLTGAGANVLTF. In DNA form, the CDR3 reads TGTGCCAGCAGCCGGCTAACTGGGGCTGGGGCCAACGTCCTGACTTTC. This rearrangement joins TRBV14 to TRBJ2-6; D is unresolved. Looked up from germline, CDR1 is SGHDN and CDR2 is FVKESK. CDR3 length: 16 amino acids. V shed 4 bases and J shed 2 bases, with 12 bases lying between them.

CDR3 DNA: TGTGCCAGCAGCGTACAATCTAGCGGGGGCGAGCAGTACTTC. Its protein product is CASSVQSSGGEQYF. J is TRBJ2-7 and V is TRBV9, with TRBD2 matching over 10 bases. V gave up 1 base and J gave up 6 bases; unmatched junction bases: 4. Germline V gene data show CDR1 as SGDLS and CDR2 as YYNGEE. CDR3 size: 14 residues.

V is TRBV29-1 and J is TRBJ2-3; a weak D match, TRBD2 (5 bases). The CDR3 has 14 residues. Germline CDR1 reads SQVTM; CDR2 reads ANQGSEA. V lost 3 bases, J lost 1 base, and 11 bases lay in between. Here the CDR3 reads CSVDLLVGTDTQYF. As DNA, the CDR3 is TGCAGCGTTGATCTACTAGTTGGCACAGATACGCAGTATTTT.